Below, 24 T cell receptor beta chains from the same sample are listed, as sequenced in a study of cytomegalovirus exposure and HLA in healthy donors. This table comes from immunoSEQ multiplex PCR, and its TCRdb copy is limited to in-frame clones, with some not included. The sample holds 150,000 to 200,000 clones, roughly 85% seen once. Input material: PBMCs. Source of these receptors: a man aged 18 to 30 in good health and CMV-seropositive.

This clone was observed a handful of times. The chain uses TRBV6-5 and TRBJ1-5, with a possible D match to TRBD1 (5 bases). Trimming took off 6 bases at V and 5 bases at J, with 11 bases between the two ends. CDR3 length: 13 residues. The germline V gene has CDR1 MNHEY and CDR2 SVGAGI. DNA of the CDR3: TGTGCCAGCAGAAGGGGAGGGGATCAGCCCCAGCATTTT. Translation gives CASRRGGDQPQHF.

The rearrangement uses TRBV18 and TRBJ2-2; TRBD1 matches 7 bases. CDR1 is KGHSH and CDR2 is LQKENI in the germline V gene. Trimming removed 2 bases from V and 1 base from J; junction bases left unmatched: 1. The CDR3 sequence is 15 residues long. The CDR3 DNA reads TGTGCCAGCTCACCAAGGGACAGGAACACCGGGGAGCTGTTTTTT. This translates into CASSPRDRNTGELFF.

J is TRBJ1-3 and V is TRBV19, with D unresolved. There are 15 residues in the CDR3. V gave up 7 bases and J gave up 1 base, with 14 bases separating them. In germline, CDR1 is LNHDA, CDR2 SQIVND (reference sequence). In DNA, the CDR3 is TGTGCCAGTAAAGACCGCAGGTCGTCTGGAAACACCATATATTTT. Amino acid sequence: CASKDRRSSGNTIYF.

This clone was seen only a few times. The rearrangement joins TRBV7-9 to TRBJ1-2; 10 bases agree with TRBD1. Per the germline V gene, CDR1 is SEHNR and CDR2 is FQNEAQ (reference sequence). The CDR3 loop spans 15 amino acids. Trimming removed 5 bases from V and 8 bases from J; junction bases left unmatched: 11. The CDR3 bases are TGTGCCAGCAGCCCAGGGACAGGGGAGGTTGGAGGCTACACCTTC. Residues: CASSPGTGEVGGYTF.

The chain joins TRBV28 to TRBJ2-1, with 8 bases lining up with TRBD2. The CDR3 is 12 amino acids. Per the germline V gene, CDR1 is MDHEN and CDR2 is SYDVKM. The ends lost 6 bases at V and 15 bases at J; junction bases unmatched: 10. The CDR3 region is CASSRGGTSPFF. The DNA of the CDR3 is TGTGCCAGCAGCCGGGGCGGGACTAGTCCGTTCTTC.

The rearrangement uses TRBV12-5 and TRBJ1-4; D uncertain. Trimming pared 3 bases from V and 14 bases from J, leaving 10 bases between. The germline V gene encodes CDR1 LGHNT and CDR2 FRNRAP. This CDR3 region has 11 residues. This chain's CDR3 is CASGFRGNLFF. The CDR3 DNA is TGTGCTAGTGGTTTTCGGGGAAACCTGTTTTTT.

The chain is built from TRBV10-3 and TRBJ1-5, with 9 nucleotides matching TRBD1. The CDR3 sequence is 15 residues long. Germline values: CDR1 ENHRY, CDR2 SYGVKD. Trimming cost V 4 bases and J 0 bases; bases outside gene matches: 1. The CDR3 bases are TGTGCCATCAGTGTGGGACAGGGTAGCAATCAGCCCCAGCATTTT. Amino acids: CAISVGQGSNQPQHF.

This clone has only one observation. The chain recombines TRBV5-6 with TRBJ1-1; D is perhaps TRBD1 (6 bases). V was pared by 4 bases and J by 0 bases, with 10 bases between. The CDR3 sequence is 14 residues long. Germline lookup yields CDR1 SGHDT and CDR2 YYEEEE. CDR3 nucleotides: TGTGCCAGCAGCGATGGGACAATGAACACTGAAGCTTTCTTT. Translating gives CASSDGTMNTEAFF. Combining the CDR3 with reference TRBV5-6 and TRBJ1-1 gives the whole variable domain DAGVTQSPTHLIKTRGQQVTLRCSPKSGHDTVSWYQQALGQGPQFIFQYYEEEERQRGNFPDRFSGHQFPNYSSELNVNALLLGDSALYLCASSDGTMNTEAFFGQGTRLTVV.

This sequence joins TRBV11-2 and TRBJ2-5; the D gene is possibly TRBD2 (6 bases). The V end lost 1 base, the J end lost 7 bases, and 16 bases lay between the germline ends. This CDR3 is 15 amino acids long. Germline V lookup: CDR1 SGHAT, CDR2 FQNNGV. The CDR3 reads CASSLGRNGAGTQYF. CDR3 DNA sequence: TGTGCCAGCAGCTTAGGGCGGAACGGAGCGGGGACCCAGTACTTC.

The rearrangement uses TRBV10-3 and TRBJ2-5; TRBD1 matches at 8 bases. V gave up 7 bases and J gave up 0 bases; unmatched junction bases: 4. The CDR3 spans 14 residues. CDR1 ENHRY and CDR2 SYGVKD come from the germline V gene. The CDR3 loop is CAINPGGNQETQYF. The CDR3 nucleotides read TGTGCCATCAATCCAGGGGGCAACCAAGAGACCCAGTACTTC.

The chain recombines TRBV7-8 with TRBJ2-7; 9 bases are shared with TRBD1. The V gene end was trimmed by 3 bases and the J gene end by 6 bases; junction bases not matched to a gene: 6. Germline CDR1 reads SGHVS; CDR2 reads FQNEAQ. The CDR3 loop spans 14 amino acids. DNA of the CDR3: TGTGCCAGCAGCTTGGGACAGGGAGAGCGCGAGCAGTACTTC. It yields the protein CASSLGQGEREQYF.

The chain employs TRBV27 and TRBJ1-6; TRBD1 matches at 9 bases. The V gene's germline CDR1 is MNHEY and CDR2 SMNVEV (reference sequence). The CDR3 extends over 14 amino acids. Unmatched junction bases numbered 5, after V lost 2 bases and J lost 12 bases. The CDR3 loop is CASSLTGGRVPLHF. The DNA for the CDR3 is TGTGCCAGCAGTTTAACAGGGGGCCGGGTACCCCTCCACTTT.

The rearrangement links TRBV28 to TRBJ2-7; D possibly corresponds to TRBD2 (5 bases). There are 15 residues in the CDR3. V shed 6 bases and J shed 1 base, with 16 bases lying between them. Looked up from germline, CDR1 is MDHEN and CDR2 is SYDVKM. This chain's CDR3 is CASRKLGRGSYEQYF. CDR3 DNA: TGTGCCAGCAGAAAACTCGGTCGCGGGTCCTACGAGCAGTACTTC.

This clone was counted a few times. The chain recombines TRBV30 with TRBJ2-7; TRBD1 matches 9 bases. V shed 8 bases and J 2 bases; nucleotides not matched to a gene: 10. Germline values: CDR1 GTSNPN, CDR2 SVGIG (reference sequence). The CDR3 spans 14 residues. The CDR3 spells CAHNNRDRAYEQYF. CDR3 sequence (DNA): TGTGCCCACAACAACCGGGACAGGGCCTACGAGCAGTACTTC.

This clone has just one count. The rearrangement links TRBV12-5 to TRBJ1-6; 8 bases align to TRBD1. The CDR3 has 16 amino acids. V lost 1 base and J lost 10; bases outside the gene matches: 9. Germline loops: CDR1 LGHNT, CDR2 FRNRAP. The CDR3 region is CASGLGPPDRGSPLHF. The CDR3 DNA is TGTGCTAGTGGTTTGGGCCCCCCCGACAGGGGATCACCCCTCCACTTT.

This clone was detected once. CDR3 coding DNA: TGTGCCAGCAGCCAATGGCTAGCCAATGAGCAGTTCTTC. Amino acids: CASSQWLANEQFF. The chain has TRBV16 and TRBJ2-1; D is possibly TRBD2 (5 bases). Trimming cost V 1 base and J 6 bases, with 7 bases left between them. Germline values: CDR1 KGHSY, CDR2 FQNENV. This CDR3 is 13 amino acids long.

In DNA form, the CDR3 reads TGTGCCAGCAGGCCTGGACAGGCTAGCACAGATACGCAGTATTTT. Translating gives CASRPGQASTDTQYF. This sequence joins TRBV28 and TRBJ2-3, with TRBD1 identical over 7 bases. The CDR3 has 15 amino acids. The V and J ends lost 6 bases and 0 bases, in that order; junction bases with no gene match: 6. Germline CDR1 is MDHEN and CDR2 is SYDVKM. The full variable domain, with the rest looked up from reference TRBV28 and TRBJ2-3, is DVKVTQSSRYLVKRTGEKVFLECVQDMDHENMFWYRQDPGLGLRLIYFSYDVKMKEKGDIPEGYSVSREKKERFSLILESASTNQTSMYLCASRPGQASTDTQYFGPGTRLTVL.

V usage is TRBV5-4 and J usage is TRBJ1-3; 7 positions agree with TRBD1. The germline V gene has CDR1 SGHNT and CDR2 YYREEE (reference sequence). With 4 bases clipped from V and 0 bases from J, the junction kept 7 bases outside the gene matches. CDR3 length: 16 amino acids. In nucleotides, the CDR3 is TGTGCCAGCAGCCCCCAGGGGGGTCTCTCTGGAAACACCATATATTTT. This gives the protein CASSPQGGLSGNTIYF.

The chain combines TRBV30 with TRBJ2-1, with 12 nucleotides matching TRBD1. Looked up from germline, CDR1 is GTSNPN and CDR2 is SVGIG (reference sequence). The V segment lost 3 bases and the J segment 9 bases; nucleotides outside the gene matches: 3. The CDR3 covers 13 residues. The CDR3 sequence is CAWRGTGGLEQFF. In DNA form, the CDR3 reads TGTGCCTGGAGAGGGACAGGGGGCCTTGAGCAGTTCTTC.

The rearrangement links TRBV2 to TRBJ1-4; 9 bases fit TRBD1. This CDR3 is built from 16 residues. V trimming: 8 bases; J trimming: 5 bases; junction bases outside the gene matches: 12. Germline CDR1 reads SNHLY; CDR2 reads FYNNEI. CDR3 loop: CASGTLGQGVNEKLFF. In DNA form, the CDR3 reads TGTGCCAGCGGAACCTTGGGACAGGGCGTAAATGAAAAACTGTTTTTT.

In DNA, the CDR3 is TGTGCCAGCAGCTTGCAGGCGCCCTATGGCTACACCTTC. Translated, it gives CASSLQAPYGYTF. The chain joins TRBV28 to TRBJ1-2; no definite D call. V lost 6 bases and J lost 4, with 12 bases in between. This CDR3 is built from 13 residues. Germline loops: CDR1 MDHEN, CDR2 SYDVKM.

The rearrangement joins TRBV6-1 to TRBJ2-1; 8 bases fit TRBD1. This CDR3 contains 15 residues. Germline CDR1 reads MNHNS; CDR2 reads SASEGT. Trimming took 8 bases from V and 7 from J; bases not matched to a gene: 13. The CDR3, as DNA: TGTGCCAGCCTCGAAGGGGCAGGGACAGGTAATGAGCAGTTCTTC. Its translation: CASLEGAGTGNEQFF.

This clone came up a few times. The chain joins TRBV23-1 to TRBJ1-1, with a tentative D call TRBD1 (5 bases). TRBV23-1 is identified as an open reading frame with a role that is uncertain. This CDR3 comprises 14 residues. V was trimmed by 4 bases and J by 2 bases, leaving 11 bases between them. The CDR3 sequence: CASSPPGGNTEAFF. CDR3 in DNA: TGCGCCAGCAGTCCTCCCGGGGGAAACACTGAAGCTTTCTTT.

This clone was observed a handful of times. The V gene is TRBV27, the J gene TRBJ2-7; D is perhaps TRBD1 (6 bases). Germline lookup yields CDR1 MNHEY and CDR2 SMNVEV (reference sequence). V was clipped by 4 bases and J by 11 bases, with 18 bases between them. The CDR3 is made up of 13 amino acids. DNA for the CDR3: TGTGCCAGCAGTTCCCCTCAGGGGAGTAGTAAGTACTTC. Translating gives CASSSPQGSSKYF.